This T cell receptor (beta chain) originates from a study of beta chain features in type 1 diabetes listed by TCRdb under 2018. Study-level background: No differences in mean age, gender distribution, total cell number or subset yield were found between patients and healthy donors. Regulatory and stem cell-like memory subsets were isolated from only 8 patients and about 8 healthy donors, whereas naive and central memory subsets came from all 28 donors. A total of over 90,000,000 sorted cells were examined across all samples, and a strong correlation was observed between cell number per subset and RNA yield. The study compared the TCRB repertoires of sorted circulating CD4+ T cell subsets in recently diagnosed type 1 diabetes patients with those in matched healthy donors. The investigation overall reported the following: In all four CD4+ subsets, TCRB CDR3 length was moderately but significantly shorter in type 1 diabetes patients. At VDJ recombination sites, patients with type 1 diabetes made fewer insertions and deleted more nucleotides, a pattern implying thymic rearrangement abnormalities. Naive, central memory and regulatory TCRB repertoires appeared to be more similar among patients than among healthy donors. Sequencing cDNA rather than genomic DNA could over-represent highly expressing activated cells, although activation and CD3 levels did not differ between groups. Only small numbers of individuals were included in the HLA sub-analyses, which left unresolved whether HLA type had any influence on TCRB rearrangement. PCR might favor shorter templates, but patient and control samples were amplified and corrected together, so any skew would affect both groups equally.

This clone was detected ten times or more. Its antigen remains undetermined. No clone much larger than this one lies a single base away; base qualities are absent. From each donor, a single peripheral blood sample of roughly 0.11 L on average was drawn into heparinised tubes. Naive, central memory, regulatory and stem cell-like memory CD4+ T cells were sorted on a BD FACSAria II using a panel including CD45RO, CCR7, CD25, CD127, CD95 and CD27. Purity was above 95% for every sorted population. PBMCs were isolated right away by Lymphoprep density gradient centrifugation and were stained directly, without culture. So that batch effects would be minimized, each experiment stained and sorted samples in pairs, pairing one healthy donor with one patient. Including the terminal cysteine and phenylalanine, the CDR3 comprises 14 residues. The entry retains the CDR3 DNA only, 42 bases that are in frame from base 1. Clipping removes 5 bases from V and 2 bases from J, with 6 as the unmatched junction base count. CDR1 and CDR2 are drawn from the germline V gene: SGHRS, YFSETQ.

The entire isolated RNA was reverse transcribed using the High Capacity cDNA Reverse Transcription Kit, and thus expressed TCRB transcripts were sequenced. Naive, central memory and regulatory T cell samples underwent deep immunoSEQ sequencing, averaging roughly 3.5 million total reads per sample. Sorted cells were lysed in RLT buffer, and RNA was extracted using DNase-treated RNeasy Micro or Mini kits according to cell number. Each cell subset was processed separately to prevent cross-contamination, with patient and healthy donor samples processed together. TCRB sequences were amplified from cDNA with the immunoSEQ multiplex PCR, producing 87-bp fragments spanning the CDR3 region. Sequencing of the amplicons was performed on the Illumina HiSeq platform. In the paper's pipeline: PCR bias was computationally corrected using synthetic template baselines, reads within Hamming distance 2 were collapsed, and singletons that could not be merged were discarded. By aligning reads against IMGT, V, D and J genes, CDR3 length, and insertions or deletions at six rearrangement sites were assigned. Within each subset, clonotype counts were normalized to sorted cell number, and only after that were true diversity and Gini coefficients computed with the tcR R package. Repertoire sharing was quantified using the overlap coefficient calculated on TCRB nucleotide sequences. Drawn from immuneACCESS, this table holds only the in-frame rearrangements with V and J called that TCRdb kept. Clones are partly lost; checked studies trace under half to an unresolved V gene and leave the rest unexplained. That table is the source of V, J and clone size, and D and trimming were worked out from the DNA. Here the sample has hundreds of thousands of clones; around 9% occur a single time. The ten biggest clones cover roughly 1% of the sample.

The receptor comes from a man between 25 and 39 years old with type 1 diabetes. In this chain, TRBV5-1 is recombined with TRBJ2-7; TRBD2 aligns with 8 central bases. Material: central memory CD4+ T cells from blood. The CDR3 region reads CASRPGLETYEQYF. The DNA sequence reads TGCGCCAGCAGGCCGGGACTAGAGACCTACGAGCAGTACTTC.